Listed below are T cell receptor beta chains from one sample, sequenced in a study of tumor and adjacent non-tumor tissue in lung cancer. One entry per CDR3 protein, called by TCRdb with MiXCR from the multiplex PCR reads. The sample includes some 73,000 distinct CDR3 sequences, around 80% of them seen just once. Source material: distant non-tumor lung tissue. These receptors came from a man aged 60 to 69 with non-small cell lung cancer. Both conserved end residues are part of each CDR3. A D gene is named only where the DNA matches it firmly. A row's size may be missing; if present it is once, few, many or a size class.

TGCAGCTTTGAAGATTGGAGGGGCTCAGAGACCCAGTACTTC	CSFEDWRGSETQYF	TRBJ2-5	TRBV29-1	-	-
TGTGCCTGGAGTGGTCAGGGAGATACGCAGTACTTT	CAWSGQGDTQYF	TRBJ2-3	TRBV30	-	-
TGTGCCAGCAGCGCGGGGGGGCGGGGTCCACCCTTTCACTTT	CASSAGGRGPPFHF	TRBJ1-6	TRBV11-2	-	-
TGTGCCGGCAGCCAAGAGCAACCGACGGATGCCTACACCTTT	CAGSQEQPTDAYTF	TRBJ1-2	TRBV4-2	-	-
TGTGCCAGCAGTGTCTCTGGAGGGGCCTCTAGGGCCCAGTACTTC	CASSVSGGASRAQYF	TRBJ2-5	TRBV12-3/TRBV12-4	-	-
TGTGCCAGCAGCTTGAAAGGGCAAGAGACCCAGTACTTC	CASSLKGQETQYF	TRBJ2-5	TRBV5-4	-	many
TGTGCCAGCAGCTTGTGGGTGTTCCGGGGGGACGAGCAGTACTTC	CASSLWVFRGDEQYF	TRBJ2-7	TRBV5-5	TRBD2	many
TGCGCCAGCGTAGGTCCCGGATTCAATGAGCCGTTCTTC	CASVGPGFNEPFF	TRBJ2-1	TRBV5-1	-	-
TGTGTCAGCAGCTCCCGGGGTGCGGGAGGATACAGGGCCGGGGAGCTGTTTTTT	CVSSSRGAGGYRAGELFF	TRBJ2-2	TRBV11-3	TRBD2	-
TGTGCCAGCAGCTTTGACAGTATGAGCAATCAGCCCCAGCATTTT	CASSFDSMSNQPQHF	TRBJ1-5	TRBV7-8	-	few
TGCGCCAGCAGCCAAGACGTTCCTGGCAGTTCGGCCACTGAAGCTTACTTT	CASSQDVPGSSATEAYF	TRBJ1-1	TRBV4-3	-	once
TGTGGCAGCAGTCCGGGACTAGTGGGAGCACTGGGCGAGCAGTACTTC	CGSSPGLVGALGEQYF	TRBJ2-7	TRBV6-2/TRBV6-3	TRBD2	-
TGTGCAAGCAGGATGGGGAGCGGGGGGGCAGAGATCCAGTACTTC	CASRMGSGGAEIQYF	TRBJ2-5	TRBV6-5	TRBD2	-
TGTGCCAGCAGTTTAAACGGAGTTCAAGAGACCCGGTACTTC	CASSLNGVQETRYF	TRBJ2-5	TRBV11-2	-	-
TGTGCTAGTGGCCACCAAGAAGATACGCAGTATTTT	CASGHQEDTQYF	TRBJ2-3	TRBV12-5	-	once
TGTGCCAGCAGCTTAGATCTGCCTAGGAGTGATACGCAGTATTTT	CASSLDLPRSDTQYF	TRBJ2-3	TRBV7-9	-	-
TGCAGCGTAGAAAAGGGGGACACGGTCACCGGGGAGCTGTTTTTT	CSVEKGDTVTGELFF	TRBJ2-2	TRBV29-1	-	medium-sized
TGTGCCAGCAGTCTAAACCGGGGAGGCAATCAGCCCCAGCATTTT	CASSLNRGGNQPQHF	TRBJ1-5	TRBV2	-	-
TGCAGCGTTGAACTTCCGGGACAGGGGTATTTCGGCGGGGAAGATACGCGGTATTTT	CSVELPGQGYFGGEDTRYF	TRBJ2-3	TRBV29-1	TRBD1	-
TGTACCAGCAGTTTGGTCAGGAGGGGCACTGAAGCTTTCTTT	CTSSLVRRGTEAFF	TRBJ1-1	TRBV11-2	-	few
TGCGCCAGCAGCCCGGGGACAGGAAACTATGGCTACACCTTC	CASSPGTGNYGYTF	TRBJ1-2	TRBV5-1	TRBD1	-
TGTGCCAGCAGCTTAGCCGGGAGGGGCACTAGAGCGTTCTTT	CASSLAGRGTRAFF	TRBJ1-1	TRBV11-2	-	-
TGTGCCAGCAGCTTATCGGGACAGGGCGGGATCGGGACCCAGTACTTC	CASSLSGQGGIGTQYF	TRBJ2-5	TRBV7-8	TRBD1	many
TGCAGTACTAGAGCCCAAGCGTCGTACAATGAGCAGTTCTTC	CSTRAQASYNEQFF	TRBJ2-1	TRBV20-1	-	-
TGTACCAGCAGCTATACAGGAGAAGAGACCCACTACTTC	CTSSYTGEETHYF	TRBJ2-5	TRBV11-2	-	-
TGTGTCAGCAGATTCGGGACAGGGGGCGCCTACGAGCAGTACTTC	CVSRFGTGGAYEQYF	TRBJ2-7	TRBV5-4	TRBD1	-
TGTACCAGCAGCCAAGGGCTAGCGGGAGACACAGATACGCAGTATTTT	CTSSQGLAGDTDTQYF	TRBJ2-3	TRBV4-2	TRBD2	-
TGTTCCAGCACCCCTGGAGGACAGGGGGCGAATGGCTGCACCTTC	CSSTPGGQGANGCTF	TRBJ1-2	TRBV5-4	TRBD1	-
TGCAATGGACCTCACCCAACCTACAGTGAGCAGCTCTTC	CNGPHPTYSEQLF	TRBJ2-1	TRBV20-1	-	-
TGTGCCAGCAGCTTGGCGGGGACGGACCCTGTTGGGGCTTTCTTT	CASSLAGTDPVGAFF	TRBJ1-1	TRBV5-4	-	-
TGTGCCAGCAGTTACGTCCAGGAGGGCGAGCAGTTCTTC	CASSYVQEGEQFF	TRBJ2-1	TRBV6-5	-	many
TGTGCCAGCGGTTTCCTTAGCGGCACAGAAACGCAGTATTTT	CASGFLSGTETQYF	TRBJ2-3	TRBV28	-	-
TGTGGCAGCAACTTAGCCGTAGGGACCGGCGCTAATCAGCCCCAGCATTTT	CGSNLAVGTGANQPQHF	TRBJ1-5	TRBV7-9	-	-
TGTGCCAGCAGCTCGGGACAGGGTCCAGACAGCTCCTACAATGAGCAGTTCTTC	CASSSGQGPDSSYNEQFF	TRBJ2-1	TRBV11-2	TRBD1	few
TGTGCCACCAGCTTACAGAACTCGAACACTGAAGCGTTCTTT	CATSLQNSNTEAFF	TRBJ1-1	TRBV11-3	-	-
TGCAGAGCTAGAGCTTCGGGTGATGGGAGCAACACCGGGGAGCTGTTTTTT	CRARASGDGSNTGELFF	TRBJ2-2	TRBV20-1	-	once
TGCGCCAACCGCCAGGAATGGGAGGGGAATGAGCAGTTCTTC	CANRQEWEGNEQFF	TRBJ2-1	TRBV10-1	TRBD2	once
TGTGCCAGCAGCCAAGATCCAGGGGCAATCATCGGGGAGCTGTTTTTT	CASSQDPGAIIGELFF	TRBJ2-2	TRBV4-2	-	-
TGTGACAGCAGCTTAGTTGGGGGATCGAATGAGCGGTTCTTC	CDSSLVGGSNERFF	TRBJ2-1	TRBV7-3	-	-
TGTGACAGCTGCTCACGGCGGGCAGGGGGCGTTCAGACTTTCTTT	CDSCSRRAGGVQTFF	TRBJ1-1	TRBV5-6	TRBD1	-
TGTGCCAGCACCACTTCTGGGGGGCGGAGGGAAAAACTGATTTTT	CASTTSGGRREKLIF	TRBJ1-4	TRBV12-3/TRBV12-4	-	-
TGTGCCAGCGGCTTAGGCGAGACTCAGTACTTC	CASGLGETQYF	TRBJ2-7	TRBV11-1	-	-
TGCGCCAGCAGCCTAACAGGGGTGGGAACTGAAGCTTTCTTT	CASSLTGVGTEAFF	TRBJ1-1	TRBV4-3	TRBD1	many
TGTGCCAGCAGCTTGGAACCGGGACAGGGATTCACTGAGCAGTTCTTC	CASSLEPGQGFTEQFF	TRBJ2-1	TRBV11-2	TRBD1	-
TGTGCCAGCTCGACCGGGGTCTTGGGAGGCTATACCTTC	CASSTGVLGGYTF	TRBJ1-2	TRBV18	-	-
TGTGCCAGCAGCAAAAAGGGTTCCATTTGCACAGATACGCTGTATTTT	CASSKKGSICTDTLYF	TRBJ2-3	TRBV4-2	-	-
TGTGCCAGCAACTATCGGACTGGATTAACCTACGATCACTACTTC	CASNYRTGLTYDHYF	TRBJ2-7	TRBV11-3	-	-
TGTGTCAGCAGCTTAGATCCCCTAGAAGTCGGGGGCCGCACAGATACGCAGTGTTTT	CVSSLDPLEVGGRTDTQCF	TRBJ2-3	TRBV11-3	-	-
TGTGCCAGCAGTCCGAGTTATTACGAGCTGTACTTC	CASSPSYYELYF	TRBJ2-7	TRBV6-6	-	-
TGTACCAGCAGACGGAGAGGGGTCCAGCAGTACTTC	CTSRRRGVQQYF	TRBJ2-7	TRBV7-9	-	-
TGTGCCAGCAGCCAAATCATGGGGTCAGTCAATGAAAAACTGTTTTTC	CASSQIMGSVNEKLFF	TRBJ1-4	TRBV16	-	-